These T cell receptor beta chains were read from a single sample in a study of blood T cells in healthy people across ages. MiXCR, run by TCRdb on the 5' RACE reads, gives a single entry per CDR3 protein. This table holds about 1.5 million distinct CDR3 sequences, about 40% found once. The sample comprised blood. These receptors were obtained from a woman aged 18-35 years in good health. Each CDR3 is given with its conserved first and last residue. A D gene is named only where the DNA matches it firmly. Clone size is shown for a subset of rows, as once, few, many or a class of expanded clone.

TGTGCCACCAATGGACAGGGGGCATACAATGAGCAGTTCTTC	CATNGQGAYNEQFF	TRBD1	TRBV24-1	NA	TRBJ2-1	14
TGCAGTGCTAGAGTCTCGGGTAGCGGGGGGTACAATGAGCAGTACTTC	CSARVSGSGGYNEQYF	TRBD2	TRBV20-1	NA	TRBJ2-7	16
TGCAGCGTTGAAGTAGGACAGGGTACTTACGAGCAGTACTTC	CSVEVGQGTYEQYF	TRBD1	TRBV29-1	NA	TRBJ2-7	14
TGTGCCAGCACTCGGGGGGGGCCCACCGGGGAGCTGTTTTTT	CASTRGGPTGELFF	TRBD2	TRBV7-6	NA	TRBJ2-2	14
TGTGCTAGTGGTTTGACCCGCAAGGACAGGCACTTAGGGGGAGATACGCAGTATTTT	CASGLTRKDRHLGGDTQYF	TRBD1	TRBV12-5	NA	TRBJ2-3	19
TGTGCCAGCAGTTTCGGTGTGACAGGGAACGATACGCAGTATTTT	CASSFGVTGNDTQYF	TRBD1	TRBV28	NA	TRBJ2-3	15
TGTGCCTGGTCCTACGGCACTTACAATGAGCAGTTCTTC	CAWSYGTYNEQFF	NA	TRBV30	NA	TRBJ2-1	13
TGTGCCACCAGCAGAACTAGCGGAGCAGATACGCAGTATTTT	CATSRTSGADTQYF	TRBD2	TRBV15	NA	TRBJ2-3	14
TGTGCCAGCAGCGCGTCAAGTTATGGCTACACCTTC	CASSASSYGYTF	NA	TRBV9	NA	TRBJ1-2	12
TGTGCCAGCAGTTCCAGACTCAATCAGCCCCAGCATTTT	CASSSRLNQPQHF	NA	TRBV12-3/TRBV12-4	NA	TRBJ1-5	13
TGTGCCAGCACCAGGTTCCTGTACAATGAGCAGTACTTC	CASTRFLYNEQYF	NA	TRBV7-9	NA	TRBJ2-7	13
TGTGCCAGCAGCTTGTCCAGGGGGGGAACTGAAGCTTTCTTT	CASSLSRGGTEAFF	TRBD1	TRBV5-6	few	TRBJ1-1	14
TGCGCCAGGGGGAGACGATTAGCCAAAAACATTCAGTACTTC	CARGRRLAKNIQYF	NA	TRBV10-1	few	TRBJ2-4	14
TGTGCCAGCAGCCCAGTGCGGGACACCGGGGAGCTGTTTTTT	CASSPVRDTGELFF	NA	TRBV7-9	NA	TRBJ2-2	14
TGTGCCAGCAGCTTAGGGGGACCATTCTACAATGAGCAGTTCTTC	CASSLGGPFYNEQFF	NA	TRBV7-2	NA	TRBJ2-1	15
TGTGCCAGCGGGTCCAAAAACATTCAGTACTTC	CASGSKNIQYF	NA	TRBV6-6	few	TRBJ2-4	11
TGCAGCGGCCTGTTATTTGGGACCCAGTACTTC	CSGLLFGTQYF	NA	TRBV29-1	NA	TRBJ2-5	11
TGCGCCAGCAGCTTTTTAACGACAGGGAGTAATGAAGCTTTCTTT	CASSFLTTGSNEAFF	TRBD1	TRBV5-1	once	TRBJ1-1	15
TGTGCCAGCAGGCCCGGACAGGGGTGGAATGAGCAGTACTTC	CASRPGQGWNEQYF	TRBD1	TRBV2	NA	TRBJ2-7	14
TGTGCCAGCAGCGGAGAAACCTGGACATCCTCTGGCGTGGAGCAGTTCTTC	CASSGETWTSSGVEQFF	NA	TRBV13	NA	TRBJ2-1	17
TGCGCCAGCAGAACCCACCAGGGGAACACAGATACGCAGTATTTT	CASRTHQGNTDTQYF	NA	TRBV5-1	few	TRBJ2-3	15
TGTGCCAGCAGTGGTAGTGTCGATACGCAGTATTTT	CASSGSVDTQYF	NA	TRBV12-3/TRBV12-4	NA	TRBJ2-3	12
TGTGTCAGCAGTTTAGTTCCCAGAGGATACCAAGAGACCCAGTACTTC	CVSSLVPRGYQETQYF	NA	TRBV12-3/TRBV12-4	NA	TRBJ2-5	16
TGTGCCATCAGTGAGTCCTGGGGTGGGAGAGATACGCAGTATTTT	CAISESWGGRDTQYF	NA	TRBV10-3	few	TRBJ2-3	15
TGTGCCAGCAGCTCCCGGGGGGGGGACACTGAAGCTTTCTTT	CASSSRGGDTEAFF	NA	TRBV6-5	few	TRBJ1-1	14
TGTGCCAGCAGCCGTTACGAAGGGGAGAACGAAAAACTGTTTTTT	CASSRYEGENEKLFF	NA	TRBV9	NA	TRBJ1-4	15
TGTGCCACCAGTGACCGGGCCTCCGGGGAGCTGTTTTTT	CATSDRASGELFF	NA	TRBV24-1	NA	TRBJ2-2	13
TGTGCCAGCAACTCAGCGGGAGGGTGGGAGCAGTACTTC	CASNSAGGWEQYF	TRBD2	TRBV2	NA	TRBJ2-7	13
TGCAGCGTTACAGATCTCTCACGGGGTTCCCAAGAGACCCAGTACTTC	CSVTDLSRGSQETQYF	NA	TRBV29-1	few	TRBJ2-5	16
TGCGCCGGCAGGCCACGCGACAGGGTCGCGAGCAACGAGCAGTACTTC	CAGRPRDRVASNEQYF	TRBD1	TRBV5-1	NA	TRBJ2-7	16
TGTGCCAGCAGCTTGCCCACTACCACTATCTACGAGCAGTACTTC	CASSLPTTTIYEQYF	NA	TRBV5-8	once	TRBJ2-7	15
TGTGCCAGCAGTTTGTGGGGGCGGTTCAATCAGCCCCAGCATTTT	CASSLWGRFNQPQHF	NA	TRBV12-3/TRBV12-4	few	TRBJ1-5	15
TGCGCCAGCAGCGGGGGGGGAAACGAGCAGTACTTC	CASSGGGNEQYF	TRBD2	TRBV5-1	few	TRBJ2-7	12
TGTGCCAGCAGCCGACTCGGGACAGCAAATGAGCAGTTCTTC	CASSRLGTANEQFF	TRBD1	TRBV28	NA	TRBJ2-1	14
TGTGCCAGCAGTCCCGCACTACAGGGAAGATTGGAGTCACCCCTCCACTTT	CASSPALQGRLESPLHF	NA	TRBV6-1	NA	TRBJ1-6	17
TGCGCCAGCAGCCAAACAGGCCTGCCCTCCTACGAGCAGTACTTC	CASSQTGLPSYEQYF	NA	TRBV4-1	few	TRBJ2-7	15
TGTGCCAGCAGTGCCTCGGGACAGTGGCTAGGCTACACCTTC	CASSASGQWLGYTF	TRBD1	TRBV13	few	TRBJ1-2	14
TGTGCCGGGTCTAGCGTAGCCGATGACAATGAGCAGTTCTTC	CAGSSVADDNEQFF	NA	TRBV2	NA	TRBJ2-1	14
TGTGCCAGTAGCTCACAGACAGGGATCTACAATGAGCAGTTCTTC	CASSSQTGIYNEQFF	TRBD1	TRBV7-2	NA	TRBJ2-1	15
TGTGCCAGCAGTGAACAGGGGGGCTCTGTAACAGATACGCAGTATTTT	CASSEQGGSVTDTQYF	TRBD1	TRBV12-3/TRBV12-4	few	TRBJ2-3	16
TGTGCCAGCAGTGTAGCCAATACAGGCCGCGAGCAGTACTTC	CASSVANTGREQYF	NA	TRBV27	few	TRBJ2-7	14
TGTGCCATCAGACGAGCGGGAGAGAGGTCTAGCACAGATACGCAGTATTTT	CAIRRAGERSSTDTQYF	TRBD2	TRBV10-3	few	TRBJ2-3	17
TGCGCCAGCAGCCAAGAACCGCATAGCGGGAGCTCCTACAATGAGCAGTACTTC	CASSQEPHSGSSYNEQYF	TRBD2	TRBV4-1	once	TRBJ2-7	18
TGTGCCATCAGTGAGGGTCTTAGCGGGTTCTCCTACGAGCAGTACTTC	CAISEGLSGFSYEQYF	TRBD2	TRBV10-3	few	TRBJ2-7	16
TGTGCCAGCAGCTCCAGCGGGGGCGCTCCTAGGCAGTTCTTC	CASSSSGGAPRQFF	TRBD2	TRBV7-2	NA	TRBJ2-1	14
TGTGCCAGCAGCAGACGGGGGGCTATACAAGAGACCCAGTACTTC	CASSRRGAIQETQYF	NA	TRBV7-8	NA	TRBJ2-5	15